This T cell receptor beta chain was obtained from a study of T cells in women clearing cervical HPV infection. Study-wide background: Case blood drawn at lesion detection; control blood after infection cleared.

CDR1 is LNHDA and CDR2 is SQIVND in the germline V gene (reference sequence). CDR3 length: 14 residues. As to this clone: Its antigen is unidentified. Compared with germline, one end of the junction differs, possibly owing to a read error. The read terminates 3 residues before the CDR3 end, so the remaining end is supplied by the germline J gene. Other DNA sequences in the sample encode the same CDR3.

Study-level results: CIN3+ cases had significantly higher TCR repertoire richness than controls, but evenness did not differ.

Some clones are missing from TCRdb's copy, which holds only in-frame ones; the method was immunoSEQ multiplex PCR. Its clone listing holds 20,000 to 25,000 clones. Sequencing was carried out using blood buffy coat. The TCR was taken from a woman between 18 and 75 years old with a cervical HPV16 infection that either progressed to CIN3+ or cleared (not recorded which). The V call is TRBV19, the J call TRBJ1-3; the D is unclear. This CDR3 is CASSQAGYGNTIYF. CDR3 DNA, as far as it was read: TGTGCCAGTTCCCAAGCGGGGTATGGAAACACG.